This T cell receptor (beta chain) was recovered during a study of vaccination effects on CD4 cells after COVID-19. Broader study findings: Convalescent patients were few in the study, and early post-infection timepoints were absent.

Expansion of antigen-specific CD4+ T cells with viral peptide pools was carried out by the ViraFEST assay before sequencing. After around 10 days in culture, the CD4+ T cells were isolated. None of the vaccinated had previously contracted SARS-CoV-2, and their nucleocapsid antibodies tested negative. Trimming pared 6 bases from V and 8 bases from J, leaving 11 bases between. This CDR3 has 12 residues. Germline assignment: CDR1 MRHNA and CDR2 SNTAGT. Notes on this clone: Its antigen remains unidentified.

TCRdb keeps only in-frame clones here, not all; method: immunoSEQ multiplex PCR. Among some 69,000 clones listed, approximately 74% were seen once. This rearrangement joins TRBV6-4 to TRBJ2-1; possible D gene TRBD1, 6 bases. Specimen: CD4+ T cells from PBMCs cultured with HCoV-NL63 spike peptides, collected before COVID-19 vaccination. The sequence derives from a human donor who received a COVID-19 vaccine. CDR3 DNA: TGTGCCAGCAGCGAACAGGGCGATGAGCAGTTCTTC. It codes for CASSEQGDEQFF.